This T cell receptor beta chain comes out of a study of OX40 agonist ivuxolimab in advanced cancers. Study overall: At 0.01 to 10 mg/kg, ivuxolimab was administered intravenously to patients every 2 weeks.

The repertoire was sequenced with immunoSEQ multiplex PCR; TCRdb's copy has only in-frame clones and lacks some. The table records about 15,000 clones, under 95% of them present only once. Trimming stripped 5 bases from V and 6 bases from J, with 29 bases between. CDR1 is SGHTA and CDR2 is FQGNSA in the germline V gene. This CDR3 comprises 19 residues. Patients who had autoimmune disease history or got systemic immunosuppression were left out. This TCR was recovered from an adult with an advanced solid tumor such as melanoma, head and neck, liver or kidney cancer. The chain couples TRBV7-2 to TRBJ2-1; perhaps D is TRBD1 or TRBD2 (6 bases each). The starting material was CD4+ or CD8+ T cells sorted from blood, obtained in a trial of the OX40 agonist ivuxolimab. Here the CDR3 reads CASSPVGGPPLNFSNEQFF. Written as DNA, the CDR3 is TGTGCCAGCAGCCCCGTAGGGGGGCCCCCACTTAACTTCTCCAATGAGCAGTTCTTC. The full variable domain, completed using reference TRBV7-2 and TRBJ2-1, is GAGVSQSPSNKVTEKGKDVELRCDPISGHTALYWYRQSLGQGLEFLIYFQGNSAPDKSGLPSDRFSAERTGGSVSTLTIQRTQQEDSAVYLCASSPVGGPPLNFSNEQFFGPGTRLTVL.